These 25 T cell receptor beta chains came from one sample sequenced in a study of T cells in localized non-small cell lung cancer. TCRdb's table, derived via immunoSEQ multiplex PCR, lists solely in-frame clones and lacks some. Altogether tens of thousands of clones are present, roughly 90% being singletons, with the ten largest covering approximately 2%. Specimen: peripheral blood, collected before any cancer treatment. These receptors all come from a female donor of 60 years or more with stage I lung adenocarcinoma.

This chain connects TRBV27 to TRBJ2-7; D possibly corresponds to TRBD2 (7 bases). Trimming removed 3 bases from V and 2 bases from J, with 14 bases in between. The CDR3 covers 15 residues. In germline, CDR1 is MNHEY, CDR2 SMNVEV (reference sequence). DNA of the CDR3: TGTGCCAGCAGTTTTCGCGCGGGGGCAGCCTACGAGCAGTACTTC. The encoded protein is CASSFRAGAAYEQYF.

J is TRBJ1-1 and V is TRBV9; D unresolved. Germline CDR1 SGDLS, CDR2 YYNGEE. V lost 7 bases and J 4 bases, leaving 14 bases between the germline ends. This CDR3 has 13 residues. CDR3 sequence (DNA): TGTGCCAGCGGTGGGGAAACCGGCACTGAAGCTTTCTTT. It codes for CASGGETGTEAFF.

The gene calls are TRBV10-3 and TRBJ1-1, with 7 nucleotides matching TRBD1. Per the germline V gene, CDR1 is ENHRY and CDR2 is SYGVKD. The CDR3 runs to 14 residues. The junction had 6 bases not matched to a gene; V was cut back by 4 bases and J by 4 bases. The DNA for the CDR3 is TGTGCCATCAGTGCCGGACAGGAGGGCACTGAAGCTTTCTTT. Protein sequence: CAISAGQEGTEAFF.

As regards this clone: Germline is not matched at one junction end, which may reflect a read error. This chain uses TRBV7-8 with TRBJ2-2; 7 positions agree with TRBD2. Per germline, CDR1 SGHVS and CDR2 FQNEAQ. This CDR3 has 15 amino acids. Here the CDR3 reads CASRAGLGKAGKLFF. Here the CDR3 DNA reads TGTGCCAGCAGGGCTGGACTAGGAAAGGCCGGGAAGCTGTTTTTT.

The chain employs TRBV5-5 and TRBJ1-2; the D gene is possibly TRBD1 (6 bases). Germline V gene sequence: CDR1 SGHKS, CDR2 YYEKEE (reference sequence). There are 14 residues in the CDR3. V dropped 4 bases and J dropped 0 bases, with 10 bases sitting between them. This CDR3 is CASSIDRSNYGYTF. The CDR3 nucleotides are TGTGCCAGCAGCATTGACAGGTCTAACTATGGCTACACCTTC.

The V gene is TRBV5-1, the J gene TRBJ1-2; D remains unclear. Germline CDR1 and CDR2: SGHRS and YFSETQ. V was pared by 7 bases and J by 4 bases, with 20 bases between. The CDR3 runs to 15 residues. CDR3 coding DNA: TGCGCCAGCGCTCGGGAGGCCGAAAACTCCTATGGCTACACCTTC. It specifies CASAREAENSYGYTF. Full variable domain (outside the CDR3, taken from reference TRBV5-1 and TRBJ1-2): KAGVTQTPRYLIKTRGQQVTLSCSPISGHRSVSWYQQTPGQGLQFLFEYFSETQRNKGNFPGRFSGRQFSNSRSEMNVSTLELGDSALYLCASAREAENSYGYTFGSGTRLTVV.

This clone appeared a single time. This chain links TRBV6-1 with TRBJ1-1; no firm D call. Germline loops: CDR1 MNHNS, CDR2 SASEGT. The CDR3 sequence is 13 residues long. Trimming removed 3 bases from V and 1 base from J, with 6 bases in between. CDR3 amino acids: CASSDKGNTEAFF. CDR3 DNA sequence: TGTGCCAGCAGTGATAAAGGGAACACTGAAGCTTTCTTT.

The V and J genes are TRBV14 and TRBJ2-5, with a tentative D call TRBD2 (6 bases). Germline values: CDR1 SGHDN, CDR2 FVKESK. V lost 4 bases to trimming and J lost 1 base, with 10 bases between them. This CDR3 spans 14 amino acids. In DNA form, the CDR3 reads TGTGCCAGCAGCCTTCGGGACTTCCAAGAGACCCAGTACTTC. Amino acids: CASSLRDFQETQYF.

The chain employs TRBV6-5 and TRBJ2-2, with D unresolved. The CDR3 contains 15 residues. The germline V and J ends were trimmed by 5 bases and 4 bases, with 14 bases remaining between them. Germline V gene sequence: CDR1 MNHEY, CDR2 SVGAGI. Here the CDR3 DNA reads TGTGCCAGCAGTCTCCAGACCCAAACCACCGGGGAGCTGTTTTTT. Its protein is CASSLQTQTTGELFF.

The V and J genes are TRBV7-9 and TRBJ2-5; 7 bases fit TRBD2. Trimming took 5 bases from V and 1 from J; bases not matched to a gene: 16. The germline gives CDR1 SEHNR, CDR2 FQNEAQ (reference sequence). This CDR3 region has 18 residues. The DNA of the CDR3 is TGTGCCAGCAGCACAATAGCGGGTAAAACAAACTTCCAAGAGACCCAGTACTTC. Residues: CASSTIAGKTNFQETQYF.

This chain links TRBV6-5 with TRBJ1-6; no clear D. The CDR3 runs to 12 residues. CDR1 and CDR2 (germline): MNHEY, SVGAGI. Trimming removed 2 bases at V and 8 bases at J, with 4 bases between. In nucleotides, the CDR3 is TGTGCCAGCAGTTACGCCGATTCACCCCTCCACTTT. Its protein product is CASSYADSPLHF.

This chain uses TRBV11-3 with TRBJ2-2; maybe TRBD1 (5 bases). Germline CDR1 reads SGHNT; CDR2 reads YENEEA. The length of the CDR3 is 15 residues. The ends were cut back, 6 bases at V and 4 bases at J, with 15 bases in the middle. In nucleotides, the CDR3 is TGTGCCAGCAGTTACTCTACAGGCGGCACCGGGGAGCTGTTTTTT. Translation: CASSYSTGGTGELFF.

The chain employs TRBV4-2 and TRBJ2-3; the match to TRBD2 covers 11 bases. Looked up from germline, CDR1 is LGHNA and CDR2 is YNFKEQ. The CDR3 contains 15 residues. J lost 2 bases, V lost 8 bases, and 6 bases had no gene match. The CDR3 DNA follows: TGTGCCAGCGCGACTAGCGGGGCGTTCACAGATACGCAGTATTTT. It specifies CASATSGAFTDTQYF.

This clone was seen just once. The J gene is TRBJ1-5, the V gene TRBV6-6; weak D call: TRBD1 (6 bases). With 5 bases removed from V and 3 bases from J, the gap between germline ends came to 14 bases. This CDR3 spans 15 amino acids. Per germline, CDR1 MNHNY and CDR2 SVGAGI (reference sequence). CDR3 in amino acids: CASSTIGGNNQPQHF. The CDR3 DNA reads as TGTGCCAGCAGTACCATAGGGGGGAACAATCAGCCCCAGCATTTT.

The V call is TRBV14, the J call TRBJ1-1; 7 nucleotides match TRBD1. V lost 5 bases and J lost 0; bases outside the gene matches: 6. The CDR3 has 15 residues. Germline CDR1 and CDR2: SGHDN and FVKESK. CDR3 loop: CASSSRTGVNTEAFF. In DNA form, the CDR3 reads TGTGCCAGCAGCTCCAGGACAGGAGTGAACACTGAAGCTTTCTTT.

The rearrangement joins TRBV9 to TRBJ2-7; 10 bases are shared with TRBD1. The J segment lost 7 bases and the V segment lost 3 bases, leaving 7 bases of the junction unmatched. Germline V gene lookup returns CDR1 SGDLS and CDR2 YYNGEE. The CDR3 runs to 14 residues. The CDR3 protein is CASSGGTGAGEQYF. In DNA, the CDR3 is TGTGCCAGCAGCGGAGGGACAGGGGCGGGGGAGCAGTACTTC. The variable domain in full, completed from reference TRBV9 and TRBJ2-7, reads DSGVTQTPKHLITATGQRVTLRCSPRSGDLSVYWYQQSLDQGLQFLIQYYNGEERAKGNILERFSAQQFPDLHSELNLSSLELGDSALYFCASSGGTGAGEQYFGPGTRLTVT.

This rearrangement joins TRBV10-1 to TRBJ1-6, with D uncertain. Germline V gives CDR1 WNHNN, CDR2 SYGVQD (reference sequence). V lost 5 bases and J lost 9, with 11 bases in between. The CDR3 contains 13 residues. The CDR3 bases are TGCGCCAGCAGTCCTCGGGAAACTTCACCCCTCCACTTT. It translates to CASSPRETSPLHF.

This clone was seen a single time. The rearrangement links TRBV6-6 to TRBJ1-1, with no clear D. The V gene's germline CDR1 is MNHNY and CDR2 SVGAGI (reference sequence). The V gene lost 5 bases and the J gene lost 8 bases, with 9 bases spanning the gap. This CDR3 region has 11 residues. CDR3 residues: CASSTLGEAFF. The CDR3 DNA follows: TGTGCCAGCAGTACCCTCGGGGAAGCTTTCTTT.

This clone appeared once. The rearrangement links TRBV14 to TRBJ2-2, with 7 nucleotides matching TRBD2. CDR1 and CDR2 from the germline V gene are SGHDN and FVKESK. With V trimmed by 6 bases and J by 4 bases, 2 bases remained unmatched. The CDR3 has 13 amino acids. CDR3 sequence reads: CASRASGTGELFF. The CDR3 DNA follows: TGTGCCAGCAGGGCTAGCGGCACCGGGGAGCTGTTTTTT. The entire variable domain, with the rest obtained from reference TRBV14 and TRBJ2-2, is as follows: EAGVTQFPSHSVIEKGQTVTLRCDPISGHDNLYWYRRVMGKEIKFLLHFVKESKQDESGMPNNRFLAERTGGTYSTLKVQPAELEDSGVYFCASRASGTGELFFGEGSRLTVL.

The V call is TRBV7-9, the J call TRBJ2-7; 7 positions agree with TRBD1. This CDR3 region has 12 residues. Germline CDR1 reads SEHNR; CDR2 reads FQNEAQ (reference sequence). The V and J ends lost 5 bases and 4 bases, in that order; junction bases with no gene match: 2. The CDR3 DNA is TGTGCCAGCAGCCCAGGGGGTTACGAGCAGTACTTC. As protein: CASSPGGYEQYF.

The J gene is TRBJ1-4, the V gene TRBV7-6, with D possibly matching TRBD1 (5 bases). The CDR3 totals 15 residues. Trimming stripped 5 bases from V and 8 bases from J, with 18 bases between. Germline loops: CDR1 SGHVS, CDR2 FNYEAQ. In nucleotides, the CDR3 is TGTGCCAGCAGCCCCGCTTCGGGGGTGGGGGAAAAACTGTTTTTT. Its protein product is CASSPASGVGEKLFF.

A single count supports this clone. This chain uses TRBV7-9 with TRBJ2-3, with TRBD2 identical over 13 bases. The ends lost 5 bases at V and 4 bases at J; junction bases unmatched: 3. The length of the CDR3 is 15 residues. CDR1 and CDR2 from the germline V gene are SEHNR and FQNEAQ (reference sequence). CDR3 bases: TGTGCCAGCAGCACAACTAGCGGGGGGGCAGATACGCAGTATTTT. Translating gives CASSTTSGGADTQYF.

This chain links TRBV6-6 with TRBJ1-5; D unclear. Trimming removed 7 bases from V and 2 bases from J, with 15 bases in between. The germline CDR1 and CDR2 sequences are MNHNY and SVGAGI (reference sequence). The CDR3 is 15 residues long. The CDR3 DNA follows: TGTGCCAGCATTAAGGGAACCGCGGGCAATCAGCCCCAGCATTTT. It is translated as CASIKGTAGNQPQHF.

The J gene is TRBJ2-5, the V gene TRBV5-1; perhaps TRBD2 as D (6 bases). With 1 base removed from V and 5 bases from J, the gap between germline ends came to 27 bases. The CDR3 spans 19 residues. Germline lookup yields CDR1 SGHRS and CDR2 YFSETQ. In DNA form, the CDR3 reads TGCGCCAGCAGCTTGAGTACCCCCTCTCGTTGGCGGGGTTGGGAGACCCAGTACTTC. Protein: CASSLSTPSRWRGWETQYF.

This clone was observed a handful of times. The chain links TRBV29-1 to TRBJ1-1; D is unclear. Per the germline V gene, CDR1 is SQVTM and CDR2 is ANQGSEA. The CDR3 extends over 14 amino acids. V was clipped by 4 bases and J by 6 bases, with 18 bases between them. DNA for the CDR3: TGCAGCGTTGTAAGGTCTGCAGCCGAACCTGAAGCTTTCTTT. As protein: CSVVRSAAEPEAFF.